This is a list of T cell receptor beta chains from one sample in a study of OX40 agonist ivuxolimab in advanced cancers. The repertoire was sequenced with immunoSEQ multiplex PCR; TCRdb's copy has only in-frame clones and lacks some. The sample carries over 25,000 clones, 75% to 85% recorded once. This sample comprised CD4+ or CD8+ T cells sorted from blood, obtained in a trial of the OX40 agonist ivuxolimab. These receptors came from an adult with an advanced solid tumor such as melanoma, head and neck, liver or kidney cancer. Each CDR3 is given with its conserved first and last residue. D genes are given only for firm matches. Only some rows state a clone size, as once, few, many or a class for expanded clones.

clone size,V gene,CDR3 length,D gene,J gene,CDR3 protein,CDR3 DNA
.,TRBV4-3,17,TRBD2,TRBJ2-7,CASSQEPPGLAGFEQYF,TGCGCCAGCAGCCAAGAACCCCCCGGACTAGCGGGGTTCGAGCAGTACTTC
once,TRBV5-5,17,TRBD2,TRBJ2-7,CASSLIVAGWTSYEQYF,TGTGCCAGCAGCTTAATCGTAGCGGGGTGGACCTCCTACGAGCAGTACTTC
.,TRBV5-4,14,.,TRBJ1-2,CASSLGGRGYGYTF,TGTGCCAGCAGCTTAGGAGGGCGCGGCTATGGCTACACCTTC
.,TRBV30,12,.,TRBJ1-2,CAWPRDSYGYTF,TGTGCCTGGCCCCGGGACTCCTATGGCTACACCTTC
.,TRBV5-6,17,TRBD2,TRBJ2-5,CASSLETSGIIGETQYF,TGTGCCAGCAGCTTGGAAACTAGCGGGATTATTGGAGAGACCCAGTACTTC
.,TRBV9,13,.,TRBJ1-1,CASSVVSNTEAFF,TGTGCCAGCAGCGTCGTCTCGAACACTGAAGCTTTCTTT
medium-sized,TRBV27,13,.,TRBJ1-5,CASSRQSNQPQHF,TGTGCCAGCAGTAGACAATCCAATCAGCCCCAGCATTTT
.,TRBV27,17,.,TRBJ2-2,CASSPTPQGLSTGELFF,TGTGCCAGCAGCCCCACCCCACAGGGTTTAAGCACCGGGGAGCTGTTTTTT
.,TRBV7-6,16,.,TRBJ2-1,CASSLDQGGGYNEQFF,TGTGCCAGCAGCTTAGATCAGGGGGGCGGCTACAATGAGCAGTTCTTC
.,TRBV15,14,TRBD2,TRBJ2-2,CATSRDSGTGELFF,TGTGCCACCAGCAGAGATAGCGGGACCGGGGAGCTGTTTTTT
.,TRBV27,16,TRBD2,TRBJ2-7,CASSFSGLAAAWEQYF,TGTGCCAGCAGTTTTTCCGGACTAGCGGCCGCCTGGGAGCAGTACTTC